This T cell receptor beta chain is from a study of Ad26.COV2.S vaccination and SARS-CoV-2 variants. Germline lookup yields CDR1 SGHRS and CDR2 YFSETQ. This CDR3 is built from 15 residues. V shed 4 bases, J shed 4 bases, and the junction held 6 bases outside the gene matches. Clones were sequenced by immunoSEQ multiplex PCR, and TCRdb holds only the in-frame ones, with some missing. The repertoire consists of some 290,000 clones, with around four fifths occurring once and the leading ten covering around 2%. Treatment defined: over 15 received Ad26.COV2.S at low or high dose, single or two shots; 5 received placebo; per-sample allocation not given. Samples came from day 63 after the first vaccine or placebo injection. Study-wide points: Non-spike TCR breadth did not differ much between vaccine and placebo recipients. Total T cell responses, in the TCR breadth and depth analyses, may have been underestimated.

As concerns this clone: Its specificity is unknown.

This rearrangement joins TRBV5-1 to TRBJ1-4; 8 nucleotides match TRBD1. Here the sequenced sample was peripheral blood, taken in a trial of Ad26.COV2.S vaccine versus placebo. The receptor was isolated from a person aged 18-65 years who received the Ad26.COV2.S COVID-19 vaccine or a placebo. CDR3 protein: CASSNGTGFNEKLFF. The CDR3 DNA follows: TGCGCCAGCAGCAACGGGACAGGCTTTAATGAAAAACTGTTTTTT.